What follows are 31 T cell receptor beta chains derived from one specimen sequenced in a study of blood T cell repertoires in COVID-19. The table came from immunoSEQ multiplex PCR; TCRdb's copy has only in-frame clones and leaves some out. The table has around 700,000 clones, around 89% seen once. What was sequenced was peripheral blood. The receptors were sampled from a woman younger than 30 with acute or convalescent COVID-19.

The chain is built from TRBV6-2 or TRBV6-3 and TRBJ2-3; 7 positions match TRBD2. After removal of 2 bases from V and 5 bases from J, the junction contained 13 bases not matched to a gene. CDR3 length equals 17 residues. Germline CDR1 MNHEY, CDR2 SVGEGT. This chain's CDR3 is CASSYDGLREFGDTQYF. The CDR3 DNA sequence: TGTGCCAGCAGTTACGATGGTCTGCGGGAGTTCGGAGATACGCAGTATTTT.

This clone was observed a few times. The rearrangement links TRBV5-1 to TRBJ2-7; 7 positions match TRBD1. CDR3 length equals 16 residues. V trimming: 4 bases; J trimming: 3 bases; junction bases outside the gene matches: 13. Germline assignment: CDR1 SGHRS and CDR2 YFSETQ. The CDR3 region has the DNA TGCGCCAGCAGCCCTCTACTTATGACAGGGTTCTACGAGCAGTACTTC. It encodes CASSPLLMTGFYEQYF.

The chain links TRBV5-6 to TRBJ1-1, with 10 bases that match TRBD1. The junction had 4 bases not matched to a gene; V was cut back by 4 bases and J by 10 bases. Germline V gives CDR1 SGHDT, CDR2 YYEEEE. The CDR3 is made up of 12 amino acids. In DNA, the CDR3 is TGTGCCAGCAGCCCAGGACAGGGGGTAGCTTTCTTT. Translated: CASSPGQGVAFF.

This rearrangement joins TRBV4-1 to TRBJ1-6; 7 bases are a match to TRBD1. The CDR3 sequence is 15 residues long. With 1 base clipped from V and 11 bases from J, the junction kept 8 bases outside the gene matches. Germline values: CDR1 MGHRA, CDR2 YSYEKL. The CDR3 reads CASSQGGTASTPLHF. CDR3 DNA: TGCGCCAGCAGCCAAGGGGGGACAGCGAGCACACCCCTCCACTTT.

The rearrangement links TRBV19 to TRBJ2-2, with TRBD2 identical over 10 bases. J was trimmed by 4 bases and V by 3 bases; bases with no gene match: 5. The CDR3 extends over 16 amino acids. Germline CDR1 LNHDA, CDR2 SQIVND (reference sequence). The CDR3 bases are TGTGCCAGTAGTATCTTTTTAGCGGGGGGCACCGGGGAGCTGTTTTTT. It specifies CASSIFLAGGTGELFF.

The chain has TRBV5-1 and TRBJ2-1; D may be TRBD2 (6 bases). Trimming removed 0 bases from V and 7 bases from J, with 14 bases in between. Germline CDR1 and CDR2: SGHRS and YFSETQ. The CDR3 sequence is 15 residues long. The CDR3 spells CASSLAPWTINEQFF. CDR3 in DNA: TGCGCCAGCAGCTTGGCACCCTGGACTATAAATGAGCAGTTCTTC.

This chain links TRBV6-5 with TRBJ1-3; D possibly corresponds to TRBD1 (5 bases). The germline gives CDR1 MNHEY, CDR2 SVGAGI. The CDR3 is made up of 14 amino acids. V was clipped by 9 bases and J by 0 bases, with 12 bases between them. The chain's CDR3 is CASAGGVSGNTIYF. In DNA, the CDR3 is TGTGCCAGTGCTGGGGGGGTCTCTGGAAACACCATATATTTT.

The J gene is TRBJ1-5, the V gene TRBV18, with 10 bases that match TRBD1. The CDR3 spans 15 residues. The V gene end was trimmed by 3 bases and the J gene end by 5 bases; junction bases not matched to a gene: 4. Germline assignment: CDR1 KGHSH and CDR2 LQKENI. The CDR3 DNA is TGTGCCAGCTCACCCGGGACAGGGGTGGATCAGCCCCAGCATTTT. Residues: CASSPGTGVDQPQHF.

The chain carries TRBV9 and TRBJ2-1, with a weak D call TRBD1 (6 bases). Per germline, CDR1 SGDLS and CDR2 YYNGEE. The CDR3 totals 15 residues. Trimming shortened V by 4 bases and J by 2 bases, and 13 bases separated the two germline ends. The CDR3 region is CASSTRTAAYNEQFF. The CDR3 bases are TGTGCCAGCAGCACCCGGACAGCAGCCTACAATGAGCAGTTCTTC.

The V and J genes are TRBV7-2 and TRBJ2-5; a weak D match, TRBD1 (6 bases). The CDR3 consists of 13 residues. Per germline, CDR1 SGHTA and CDR2 FQGNSA. V was trimmed by 8 bases and J by 5 bases, leaving 15 bases between them. The CDR3 here is CASGGRGVETQYF. CDR3 in DNA: TGTGCCAGCGGGGGCAGGGGCGTGGAGACCCAGTACTTC.

This chain joins TRBV3-1 (or the pseudogene TRBV3-2) and TRBJ1-2; D ambiguous. Germline V gives CDR1 LGHDT, CDR2 YNNKEL (reference sequence). The V end lost 1 base, the J end lost 4 bases, and 10 bases lay between the germline ends. The CDR3 totals 14 residues. The CDR3 coding sequence is TGTGCCAGCAGCCAAGGCCCTGGGCCCTATGGCTACACCTTC. Its protein is CASSQGPGPYGYTF.

This clone showed up just once. This sequence joins TRBV7-2 and TRBJ2-5; tentative D call: TRBD2 (7 bases). The length of the CDR3 is 15 residues. Germline CDR1 is SGHTA and CDR2 is FQGNSA. V lost 0 bases to trimming and J lost 5 bases, with 13 bases between them. The CDR3 loop reads CASSLAGGRGETQYF. The CDR3 DNA follows: TGTGCCAGCAGCTTAGCGGGGGGGCGGGGCGAGACCCAGTACTTC. The full variable domain, with the rest looked up from reference TRBV7-2 and TRBJ2-5, is GAGVSQSPSNKVTEKGKDVELRCDPISGHTALYWYRQSLGQGLEFLIYFQGNSAPDKSGLPSDRFSAERTGGSVSTLTIQRTQQEDSAVYLCASSLAGGRGETQYFGPGTRLLVL.

The V and J genes are TRBV2 and TRBJ1-2; no definite D call. CDR3 length: 14 amino acids. V was pared by 3 bases and J by 3 bases, with 11 bases between. Germline-derived CDR1 and CDR2 are SNHLY and FYNNEI. The CDR3 DNA follows: TGTGCCAGCAGTGATATCGGGGATCACTATGGCTACACCTTC. Its translation is CASSDIGDHYGYTF.

The chain combines TRBV7-2 with TRBJ1-1; 7 nucleotides match TRBD1. The CDR3 has 14 residues. The V gene end was trimmed by 0 bases and the J gene end by 6 bases; junction bases not matched to a gene: 4. Germline V CDR1 and CDR2: SGHTA, FQGNSA. This chain's CDR3 is CASSLAGTASEAFF. DNA of the CDR3: TGTGCCAGCAGCTTAGCTGGGACAGCGTCTGAAGCTTTCTTT.

The chain uses TRBV29-1 and TRBJ2-3; tentatively, D is TRBD1 (6 bases). CDR3 length: 16 amino acids. V shed 5 bases and J shed 0 bases, with 18 bases lying between them. CDR1 SQVTM and CDR2 ANQGSEA come from the germline V gene. The CDR3 DNA follows: TGCAGCGTTACCTACCCGACAGGTCCTAGCACAGATACGCAGTATTTT. The encoded protein is CSVTYPTGPSTDTQYF.

The DNA of the CDR3 is TGTGCCAGCAGCCAATCCGGGACAGCTGAAAAACTGTTTTTT. It is translated as CASSQSGTAEKLFF. The chain combines TRBV14 with TRBJ1-4; 7 nucleotides line up with TRBD1. From germline, CDR1 is SGHDN and CDR2 FVKESK. Losses at the gene ends were 2 bases for V and 7 bases for J; bases not matched to a gene: 4. The CDR3 runs 14 residues.

This clone was picked up one time. V usage is TRBV12-5 and J usage is TRBJ2-5; D unresolved. The V gene lost 5 bases and the J gene lost 5 bases, with 12 bases spanning the gap. The CDR3 length is 13 residues. Germline loops: CDR1 LGHNT, CDR2 FRNRAP. CDR3 protein: CASGPSLEETQYF. CDR3 sequence (DNA): TGTGCTAGTGGTCCCTCGTTGGAGGAGACCCAGTACTTC.

This clone showed up just once. V and J are TRBV3-1 (or the pseudogene TRBV3-2) and TRBJ1-5; TRBD1 matches at 9 bases. The trim removed 3 bases at V and 4 bases at J, leaving 10 bases unmatched. The germline V gene has CDR1 LGHDT and CDR2 YNNKEL (reference sequence). The CDR3 is 17 amino acids. CDR3 DNA: TGTGCCAGCAGCCAGGGACCGGGACAGGGATGGAATCAGCCCCAGCATTTT. Residues: CASSQGPGQGWNQPQHF.

J is TRBJ2-3 and V is TRBV5-1, with D maybe TRBD1 (5 bases). This CDR3 contains 16 residues. Germline V gives CDR1 SGHRS, CDR2 YFSETQ. Trimming took 4 bases from V and 2 from J, leaving 17 bases between them. CDR3 sequence reads: CASSGQGPFDTDTQYF. CDR3 DNA: TGCGCCAGCAGCGGCCAGGGCCCATTTGACACAGATACGCAGTATTTT.

The chain joins TRBV4-1 to TRBJ2-2; a possible D gene is TRBD2 (6 bases). CDR1 is MGHRA and CDR2 is YSYEKL in the germline V gene. The CDR3 has 17 residues. V gave up 4 bases and J gave up 3 bases, with 18 bases separating them. The DNA of the CDR3 is TGCGCCAGCAGCCTACGCGGGGACCCATTGGACACCGGGGAGCTGTTTTTT. Translation gives CASSLRGDPLDTGELFF.

The genes are TRBV6-5 and TRBJ1-1; possibly TRBD1 for D (6 bases). The ends were cut back, 1 base at V and 1 base at J, with 10 bases in the middle. This CDR3 contains 15 residues. Looked up from germline, CDR1 is MNHEY and CDR2 is SVGAGI. CDR3 coding DNA: TGTGCCAGCAGTTACTTGGGGACACCGAACACTGAAGCTTTCTTT. Its protein is CASSYLGTPNTEAFF.

This chain links TRBV24-1 with TRBJ2-3, with TRBD2 matching 12 bases. Germline V gene data show CDR1 as KGHDR and CDR2 as SFDVKD. The CDR3 runs 14 residues. With V trimmed by 6 bases and J by 8 bases, 5 bases remained unmatched. The CDR3 sequence is CATSRTSGGLTQYF. CDR3 nucleotide sequence: TGTGCCACCAGTCGCACTAGCGGGGGGCTTACGCAGTATTTT.

The chain joins TRBV4-3 to TRBJ1-3, with 7 bases matching TRBD1. The CDR3 totals 17 residues. Trimming cost V 3 bases and J 4 bases; bases outside gene matches: 12. In germline, CDR1 is LGHNA, CDR2 YSLEER. For the CDR3, the DNA is TGCGCCAGCAGCCAGAAACTTACAGGGGTCACGGGAAACACCATATATTTT. As protein: CASSQKLTGVTGNTIYF.

This clone appeared a single time. This chain joins TRBV18 and TRBJ2-1; 9 bases map to TRBD1. J gave up 7 bases and V 6 bases, and 13 bases lay outside the gene matches. The germline gives CDR1 KGHSH, CDR2 LQKENI. The CDR3 has 16 residues. The CDR3 bases are TGTGCCAGCTCTTCATTTGGGACAGGGCTCACGAATGAGCAGTTCTTC. This gives the protein CASSSFGTGLTNEQFF. Variable domain in full (rest from reference TRBV18 and TRBJ2-1): NAGVMQNPRHLVRRRGQEARLRCSPMKGHSHVYWYRQLPEEGLKFMVYLQKENIIDESGMPKERFSAEFPKEGPSILRIQQVVRGDSAAYFCASSSFGTGLTNEQFFGPGTRLTVL.

The chain couples TRBV12-3 or TRBV12-4 to TRBJ2-5; D might be TRBD2 (5 bases). The CDR3 sequence is 13 residues long. Trimming removed 6 bases at V and 2 bases at J, with 10 bases between. CDR3 in DNA: TGTGCCAGCAGGGAGGACGCTCAAGAGACCCAGTACTTC. Amino acids: CASREDAQETQYF.

The gene calls are TRBV6-6 and TRBJ2-3, with 7 positions matching TRBD2. V shed 5 bases, J shed 4 bases, and the junction held 12 bases outside the gene matches. The germline gives CDR1 MNHNY, CDR2 SVGAGI (reference sequence). There are 16 residues in the CDR3. The CDR3 loop reads CASSLGLGFGPDTQYF. CDR3 in DNA: TGTGCCAGCAGTCTCGGACTAGGGTTTGGTCCAGATACGCAGTATTTT.

V usage is TRBV24-1 and J usage is TRBJ2-6; D remains ambiguous. The CDR3 loop spans 13 amino acids. Germline assignment: CDR1 KGHDR and CDR2 SFDVKD. V lost 7 bases and J lost 1, with 4 bases in between. The CDR3 here is CATRSSGANVLTF. The CDR3 DNA reads as TGTGCCACCAGGTCGTCTGGGGCCAACGTCCTGACTTTC.

CDR3 nucleotides: TGTGCCAGCAGCTTCCGCGGGGGGCCGGCAATGGATGAGCAGTTCTTC. This codes for CASSFRGGPAMDEQFF. The rearrangement links TRBV3-1 (or the pseudogene TRBV3-2) to TRBJ2-1, with TRBD2 matching 8 bases. With 5 bases clipped from V and 8 bases from J, the junction kept 14 bases outside the gene matches. Germline lookup yields CDR1 LGHDT and CDR2 YNNKEL (reference sequence). The CDR3 is made up of 16 amino acids.

The chain employs TRBV4-3 and TRBJ1-2; 10 nucleotides line up with TRBD1. CDR1 is LGHNA, CDR2 YSLEER, per germline. The CDR3 covers 17 residues. V lost 1 base and J lost 1; bases outside the gene matches: 6. CDR3 bases: TGCGCCAGCAGCCAAGGGACAGGGGGAGGTGATAACTATGGCTACACCTTC. This gives the protein CASSQGTGGGDNYGYTF.

As DNA, the CDR3 is TGCGCCAGCAGCTTACCTATTACCGGACAGGGAGGAGGCTACACCTTC. Its protein is CASSLPITGQGGGYTF. The rearrangement joins TRBV5-1 to TRBJ1-2; TRBD1 matches at 8 bases. J gave up 8 bases and V 2 bases, and 14 bases lay outside the gene matches. CDR1 is SGHRS and CDR2 is YFSETQ in the germline V gene. The CDR3 runs 16 residues. Supplemented by reference TRBV5-1 and TRBJ1-2, the full variable domain reads KAGVTQTPRYLIKTRGQQVTLSCSPISGHRSVSWYQQTPGQGLQFLFEYFSETQRNKGNFPGRFSGRQFSNSRSEMNVSTLELGDSALYLCASSLPITGQGGGYTFGSGTRLTVV.

As regards this clone: Other DNA sequences in this sample translate to the same CDR3. CDR3: CASSPPGSYEQYF. For the CDR3, the DNA is TGTGCCAGCTCACCACCCGGGTCCTACGAGCAGTACTTC. This rearrangement joins TRBV18 to TRBJ2-7; D is unresolved. Trimming removed 0 bases at V and 1 base at J, with 4 bases between. Germline CDR1 reads KGHSH; CDR2 reads LQKENI. The length of the CDR3 is 13 residues. Based on the CDR3 plus reference TRBV18 and TRBJ2-7, the full variable domain is NAGVMQNPRHLVRRRGQEARLRCSPMKGHSHVYWYRQLPEEGLKFMVYLQKENIIDESGMPKERFSAEFPKEGPSILRIQQVVRGDSAAYFCASSPPGSYEQYFGPGTRLTVT.